The 17 T cell receptor beta chains below all came from one sample that was sequenced in a study of T cell responses to AZD1222 COVID-19 vaccine. Using immunoSEQ multiplex PCR, the repertoire was profiled, and TCRdb retains in-frame clones only, with some absent. The sample has about 120,000 clones; 92% are singletons. The input for sequencing was peripheral blood, taken on day 0 of AZD1222 vaccination. The receptors here all came from an adult in good health.

The chain uses TRBV20-1 and TRBJ1-2; D might be TRBD1 (5 bases). This CDR3 is 12 amino acids long. Germline V gives CDR1 DFQATT, CDR2 SNEGSKA (reference sequence). Between the trimmed V and J ends, which lost 3 bases and 10 bases, there was a span of 15 bases. The CDR3 spells CSASPLTGDYTF. CDR3 nucleotides: TGCAGTGCTAGTCCCCTGACGGGGGACTACACCTTC.

This chain connects TRBV5-6 to TRBJ2-7; 10 positions agree with TRBD1. V lost 4 bases to trimming and J lost 3 bases; unmatched junction nucleotides: 13. CDR3 length: 17 residues. The germline CDR1 and CDR2 sequences are SGHDT and YYEEEE. Here the CDR3 reads CASSPPLGTGDRYEQYF. The CDR3 nucleotides are TGTGCCAGCAGCCCCCCACTCGGGACAGGGGATCGCTACGAGCAGTACTTC.

The chain couples TRBV6-2 or TRBV6-3 to TRBJ1-5; D call uncertain. V lost 4 bases and J lost 0, with 4 bases in between. The CDR3 has 13 amino acids. Germline CDR1 reads MNHEY; CDR2 reads SVGEGT. The CDR3 DNA reads TGTGCCAGCAGTTTTTATAGCAATCAGCCCCAGCATTTT. This translates into CASSFYSNQPQHF.

The V gene is TRBV6-2 or TRBV6-3, the J gene TRBJ2-2, with 9 bases lining up with TRBD1. Trimming cost V 6 bases and J 0 bases; bases outside gene matches: 2. The CDR3 length is 15 residues. Germline V lookup: CDR1 MNHEY, CDR2 SVGEGT. CDR3 sequence reads: CASSDRGSNTGELFF. The CDR3 nucleotides read TGTGCCAGCAGCGACAGGGGGTCGAACACCGGGGAGCTGTTTTTT.

This chain joins TRBV27 and TRBJ1-6; TRBD1 aligns across 10 bases. V was pared by 6 bases and J by 7 bases, with 12 bases of the junction left unmatched. The V gene's germline CDR1 is MNHEY and CDR2 SMNVEV (reference sequence). CDR3 length: 17 residues. CDR3 DNA: TGTGCCAGCAGCCCCGGGACAGGGGATTTACGCAATTCACCCCTCCACTTT. Translated: CASSPGTGDLRNSPLHF.

The chain has TRBV25-1 and TRBJ1-1; D is perhaps TRBD1 (5 bases). Trimming shortened V by 5 bases and J by 6 bases, and 16 bases separated the two germline ends. CDR1 and CDR2 (germline): MGHDK, SYGVNS. This CDR3 contains 14 residues. CDR3 residues: CASSPNGGRPEAFF. The CDR3 bases are TGTGCCAGCAGTCCCAATGGGGGAAGGCCTGAAGCTTTCTTT.

The chain uses TRBV9 and TRBJ2-3; D call uncertain. V dropped 2 bases and J dropped 6 bases, with 7 bases sitting between them. Germline CDR1 is SGDLS and CDR2 is YYNGEE. The CDR3 sequence is 12 residues long. This CDR3 reads CASSVYPDTQYF. The DNA for the CDR3 is TGTGCCAGCAGCGTCTATCCTGATACGCAGTATTTT.

This clone appeared a few times. Written as DNA, the CDR3 is TGTGCCAGCAGCAAAAAATATAACAGGGGGAGAGGTGGCTACACCTTC. It translates to CASSKKYNRGRGGYTF. V and J are TRBV21-1 and TRBJ1-2; the D call in the table, TRBD1, was not verified against the DNA. TRBV21-1 is termed a pseudogene. The CDR3 contains 16 residues.

The chain combines TRBV10-3 with TRBJ1-6; 9 positions agree with TRBD1. In germline, CDR1 is ENHRY, CDR2 SYGVKD. This CDR3 has 14 residues. The junction had 6 bases not matched to a gene; V was cut back by 8 bases and J by 7 bases. CDR3 protein: CAIAQGARNSPLHF. The CDR3 DNA reads TGTGCCATCGCACAGGGGGCGCGGAATTCACCCCTCCACTTT.

This clone was detected only a few times. The V call is TRBV6-2 or TRBV6-3, the J call TRBJ2-7, with 8 bases fitting TRBD2. Germline loops: CDR1 MNHEY, CDR2 SVGEGT. V shed 4 bases and J 2 bases; nucleotides not matched to a gene: 7. The CDR3 spans 15 residues. The CDR3 DNA reads as TGTGCCAGCAGTTGGGGCGGGGGGACCACCTACGAGCAGTACTTC. This translates into CASSWGGGTTYEQYF.

This chain uses TRBV6-5 with TRBJ1-5; D call uncertain. The V end lost 6 bases, the J end lost 1 base, and 10 bases lay between the germline ends. This CDR3 has 14 amino acids. Germline CDR1 and CDR2: MNHEY and SVGAGI. In DNA form, the CDR3 reads TGTGCCAGCAGACTCAGCTCGAGCAATCAGCCCCAGCATTTT. Amino acids: CASRLSSSNQPQHF.

The chain employs TRBV7-9 and TRBJ2-1, with 8 positions matching TRBD2. Germline assignment: CDR1 SEHNR and CDR2 FQNEAQ (reference sequence). The CDR3 extends over 15 amino acids. Trimming took 5 bases from V and 9 from J; bases not matched to a gene: 12. The chain's CDR3 is CASSPRGGAGVEQFF. CDR3 bases: TGTGCCAGCAGCCCCCGGGGGGGGGCAGGAGTTGAGCAGTTCTTC.

The chain links TRBV3-1 (or the pseudogene TRBV3-2) to TRBJ1-3; D might be TRBD1 (6 bases). The CDR3 extends over 18 amino acids. In germline, CDR1 is LGHDT, CDR2 YNNKEL (reference sequence). The ends were cut back, 0 bases at V and 3 bases at J, with 18 bases in the middle. The CDR3 DNA sequence: TGTGCCAGCAGCCAAGACCTGTTTGCAGGGGACTTTGGAAACACCATATATTTT. Its protein is CASSQDLFAGDFGNTIYF.

The V call is TRBV3-1 (or the pseudogene TRBV3-2), the J call TRBJ2-7; no clear D gene. This CDR3 region has 15 residues. Germline V lookup: CDR1 LGHDT, CDR2 YNNKEL (reference sequence). V lost 2 bases and J lost 4, with 15 bases in between. The CDR3 region is CASSQHRTDSYEQYF. The CDR3 DNA follows: TGTGCCAGCAGCCAACATCGGACGGATTCATACGAGCAGTACTTC.

The V call is TRBV5-5, the J call TRBJ2-2; the D gene is possibly TRBD1 (5 bases). Germline loops: CDR1 SGHKS, CDR2 YYEKEE (reference sequence). This CDR3 contains 15 residues. Trimming removed 4 bases from V and 4 bases from J, with 14 bases in between. This CDR3 is CASSPSGSGTGELFF. The CDR3 DNA is TGTGCCAGCAGCCCATCAGGGTCCGGCACCGGGGAGCTGTTTTTT.

This chain joins TRBV28 and TRBJ1-1, with no clear D. Germline-derived CDR1 and CDR2 are MDHEN and SYDVKM. V was shortened by 2 bases and J by 8 bases, with 9 bases between the two germline ends. The CDR3 runs to 12 residues. CDR3: CASSLQVDEAFF. CDR3 in DNA: TGTGCCAGCAGTTTACAGGTAGACGAAGCTTTCTTT.

V is TRBV2 and J is TRBJ2-1, with no clear D. V shed 3 bases and J shed 8 bases, with 17 bases lying between them. The CDR3 loop spans 15 amino acids. Germline CDR1 and CDR2: SNHLY and FYNNEI. The CDR3 DNA is TGTGCCAGCAGTGACGAGGTATTAGCTGGTTATGAGCAGTTCTTC. It translates to CASSDEVLAGYEQFF.